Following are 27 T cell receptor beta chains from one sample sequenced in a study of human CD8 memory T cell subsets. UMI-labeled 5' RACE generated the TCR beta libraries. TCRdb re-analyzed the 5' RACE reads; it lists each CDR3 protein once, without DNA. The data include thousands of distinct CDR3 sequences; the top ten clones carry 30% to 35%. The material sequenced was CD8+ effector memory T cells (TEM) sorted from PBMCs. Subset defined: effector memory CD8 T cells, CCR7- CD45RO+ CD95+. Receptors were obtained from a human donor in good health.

The CDR3 sequence: CASSLAGGTDTQYF. The chain joins TRBV6-4 to TRBJ2-3; TCRdb calls TRBD2, which cannot be checked without DNA. CDR1 MRHNA and CDR2 SNTAGT come from the germline V gene. The CDR3 covers 14 residues.

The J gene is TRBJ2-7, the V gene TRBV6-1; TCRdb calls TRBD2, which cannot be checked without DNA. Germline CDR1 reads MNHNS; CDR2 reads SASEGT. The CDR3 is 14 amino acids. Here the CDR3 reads CASSSASGKDEQYF.

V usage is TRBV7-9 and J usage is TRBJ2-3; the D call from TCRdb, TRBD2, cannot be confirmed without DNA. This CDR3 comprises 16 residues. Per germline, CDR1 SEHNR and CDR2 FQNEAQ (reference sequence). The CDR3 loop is CASSLPRGGLTDTQYF.

CDR3 in amino acids: CSVEEEGETQYF. V and J are TRBV29-1 and TRBJ2-5; the D call of TRBD2 rests on TCRdb alone, since no DNA is present to check it. Per the germline V gene, CDR1 is SQVTM and CDR2 is ANQGSEA. The CDR3 length is 12 residues.

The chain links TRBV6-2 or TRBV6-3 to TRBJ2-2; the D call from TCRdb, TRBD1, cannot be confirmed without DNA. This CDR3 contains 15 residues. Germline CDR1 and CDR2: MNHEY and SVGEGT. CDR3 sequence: CASRQTGLETGELFF.

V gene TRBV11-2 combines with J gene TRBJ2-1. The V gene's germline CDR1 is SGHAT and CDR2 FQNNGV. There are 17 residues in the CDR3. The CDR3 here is CASSLFAVGLRYNEQFF.

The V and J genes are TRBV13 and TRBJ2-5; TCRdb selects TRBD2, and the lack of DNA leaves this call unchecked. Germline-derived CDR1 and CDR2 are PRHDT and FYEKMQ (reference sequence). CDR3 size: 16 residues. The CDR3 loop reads CASSPRTSGDQETQYF. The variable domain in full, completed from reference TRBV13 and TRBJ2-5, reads AAGVIQSPRHLIKEKRETATLKCYPIPRHDTVYWYQQGPGQDPQFLISFYEKMQSDKGSIPDRFSAQQFSDYHSELNMSSLELGDSALYFCASSPRTSGDQETQYFGPGTRLLVL.

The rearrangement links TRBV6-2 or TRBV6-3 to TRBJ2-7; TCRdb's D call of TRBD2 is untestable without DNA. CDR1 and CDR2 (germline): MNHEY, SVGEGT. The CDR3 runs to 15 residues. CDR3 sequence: CASSYSNSAPYEQYF.

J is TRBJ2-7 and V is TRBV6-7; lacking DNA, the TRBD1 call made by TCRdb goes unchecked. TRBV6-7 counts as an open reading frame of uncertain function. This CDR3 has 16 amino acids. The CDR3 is CASSQTGTGDSYEQYF.

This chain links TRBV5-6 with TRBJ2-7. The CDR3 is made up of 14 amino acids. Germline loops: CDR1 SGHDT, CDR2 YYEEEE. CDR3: CASSLVGTSYEQYF.

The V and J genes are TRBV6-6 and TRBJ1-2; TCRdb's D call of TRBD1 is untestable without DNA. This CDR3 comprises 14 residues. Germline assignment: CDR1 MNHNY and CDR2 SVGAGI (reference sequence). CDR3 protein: CASRPGTDFYGYTF.

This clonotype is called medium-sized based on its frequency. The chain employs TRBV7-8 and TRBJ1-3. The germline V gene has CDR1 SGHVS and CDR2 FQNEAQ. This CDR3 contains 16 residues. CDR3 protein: CASSLGTQDSGNTIYF.

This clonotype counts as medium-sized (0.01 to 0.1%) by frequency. CDR3 region: CASSPLQEQFF. J is TRBJ2-1 and V is TRBV9. Germline CDR1 and CDR2: SGDLS and YYNGEE. The CDR3 loop spans 11 amino acids. Looking up the rest from reference TRBV9 and TRBJ2-1 gives the full variable domain: DSGVTQTPKHLITATGQRVTLRCSPRSGDLSVYWYQQSLDQGLQFLIQYYNGEERAKGNILERFSAQQFPDLHSELNLSSLELGDSALYFCASSPLQEQFFGPGTRLTVL.

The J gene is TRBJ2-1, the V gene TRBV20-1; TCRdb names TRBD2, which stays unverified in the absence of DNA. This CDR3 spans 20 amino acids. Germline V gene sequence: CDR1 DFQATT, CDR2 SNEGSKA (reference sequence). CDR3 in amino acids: CSAPSRGGTSGRRFRNEQFF.

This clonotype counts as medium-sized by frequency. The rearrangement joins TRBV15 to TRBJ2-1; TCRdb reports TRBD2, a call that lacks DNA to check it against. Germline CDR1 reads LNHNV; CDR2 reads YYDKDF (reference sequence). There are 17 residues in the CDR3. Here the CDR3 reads CATSRDGTSGSYNEQFF.

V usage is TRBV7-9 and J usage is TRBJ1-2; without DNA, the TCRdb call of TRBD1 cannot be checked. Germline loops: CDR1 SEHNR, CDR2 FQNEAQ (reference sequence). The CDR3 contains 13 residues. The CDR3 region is CASSLVRDYGYTF. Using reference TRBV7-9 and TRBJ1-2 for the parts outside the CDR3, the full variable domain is DTGVSQNPRHKITKRGQNVTFRCDPISEHNRLYWYRQTLGQGPEFLTYFQNEAQLEKSRLLSDRFSAERPKGSFSTLEIQRTEQGDSAMYLCASSLVRDYGYTFGSGTRLTVV.

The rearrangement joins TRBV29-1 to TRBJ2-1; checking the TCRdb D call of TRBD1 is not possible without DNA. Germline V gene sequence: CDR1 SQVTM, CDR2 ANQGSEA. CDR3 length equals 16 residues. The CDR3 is CSVEAGQGGGYNEQFF.

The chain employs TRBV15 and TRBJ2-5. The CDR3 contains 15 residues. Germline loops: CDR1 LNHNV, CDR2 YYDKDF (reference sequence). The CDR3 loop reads CATSRGTQYQETQYF.

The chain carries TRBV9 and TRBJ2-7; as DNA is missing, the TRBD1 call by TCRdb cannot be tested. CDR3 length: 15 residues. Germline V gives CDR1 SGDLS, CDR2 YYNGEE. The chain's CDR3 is CASSVDLGANYEQYF.

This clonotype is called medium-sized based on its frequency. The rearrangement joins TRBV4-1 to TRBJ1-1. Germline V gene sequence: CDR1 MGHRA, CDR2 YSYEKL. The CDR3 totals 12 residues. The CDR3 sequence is CASSGGETEAFF.

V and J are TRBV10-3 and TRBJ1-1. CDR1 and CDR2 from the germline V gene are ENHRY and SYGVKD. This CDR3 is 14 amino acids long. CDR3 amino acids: CAISESGEVAEAFF.

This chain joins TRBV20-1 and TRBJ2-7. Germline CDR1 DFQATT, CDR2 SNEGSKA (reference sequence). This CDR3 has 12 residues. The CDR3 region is CSASRTEYEQYF.

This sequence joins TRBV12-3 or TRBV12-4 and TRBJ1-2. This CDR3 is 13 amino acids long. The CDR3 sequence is CASSPGPSGGYTF.

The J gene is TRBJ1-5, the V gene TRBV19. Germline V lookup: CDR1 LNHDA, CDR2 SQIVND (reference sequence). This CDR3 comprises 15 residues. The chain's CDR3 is CASSIADLSNQPQHF.

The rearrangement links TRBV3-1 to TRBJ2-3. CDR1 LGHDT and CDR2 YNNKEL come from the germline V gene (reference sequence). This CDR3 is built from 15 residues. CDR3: CASSTTTTSTDTQYF.

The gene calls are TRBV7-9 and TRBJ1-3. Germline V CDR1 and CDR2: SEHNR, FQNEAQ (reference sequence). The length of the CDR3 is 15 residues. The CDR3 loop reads CASSQSVGSGNTIYF. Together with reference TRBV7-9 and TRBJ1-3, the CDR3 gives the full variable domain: DTGVSQNPRHKITKRGQNVTFRCDPISEHNRLYWYRQTLGQGPEFLTYFQNEAQLEKSRLLSDRFSAERPKGSFSTLEIQRTEQGDSAMYLCASSQSVGSGNTIYFGEGSWLTVV.

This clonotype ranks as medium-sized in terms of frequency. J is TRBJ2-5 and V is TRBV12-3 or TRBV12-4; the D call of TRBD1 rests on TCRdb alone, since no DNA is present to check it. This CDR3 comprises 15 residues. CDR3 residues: CASSSRGEPSETQYF.